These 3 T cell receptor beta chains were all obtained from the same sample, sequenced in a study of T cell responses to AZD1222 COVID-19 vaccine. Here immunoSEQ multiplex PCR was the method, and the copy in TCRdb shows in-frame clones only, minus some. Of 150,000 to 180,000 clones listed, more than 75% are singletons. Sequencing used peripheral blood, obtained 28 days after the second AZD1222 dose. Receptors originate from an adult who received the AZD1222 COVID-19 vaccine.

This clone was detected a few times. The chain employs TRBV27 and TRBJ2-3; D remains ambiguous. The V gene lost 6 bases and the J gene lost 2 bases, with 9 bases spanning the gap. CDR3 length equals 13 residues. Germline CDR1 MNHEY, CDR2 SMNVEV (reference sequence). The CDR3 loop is CASRLRVTDTQYF. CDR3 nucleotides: TGTGCCAGCAGGTTGAGAGTCACAGATACGCAGTATTTT.

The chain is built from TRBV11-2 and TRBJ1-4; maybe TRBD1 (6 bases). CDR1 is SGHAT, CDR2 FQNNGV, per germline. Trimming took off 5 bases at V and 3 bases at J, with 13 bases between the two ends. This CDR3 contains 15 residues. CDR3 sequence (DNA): TGTGCCAGCAGCCAAACAGGGTCCGCTAATGAAAAACTGTTTTTT. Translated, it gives CASSQTGSANEKLFF.

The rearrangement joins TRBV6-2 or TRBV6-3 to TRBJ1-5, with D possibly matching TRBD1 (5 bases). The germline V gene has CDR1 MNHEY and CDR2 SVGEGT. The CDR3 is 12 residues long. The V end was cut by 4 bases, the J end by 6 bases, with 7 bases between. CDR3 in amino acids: CASSLQGQPQHF. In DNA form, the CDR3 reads TGTGCCAGCAGTTTGCAGGGTCAGCCCCAGCATTTT.